This T cell receptor beta chain comes out of a study of blood T cell repertoires in COVID-19. Study at large: Sites in the United States, Italy and Spain provided acute and convalescent COVID-19 samples. In each case, the material was cDNA or gDNA derived from T cells, B-cell-depleted T cells, or PBMCs.

It was during active infection that Seattle patients were enrolled and then longitudinally followed. The germline V gene encodes CDR1 SGHRS and CDR2 YFSETQ. The CDR3 runs to 18 residues. Unmatched junction bases numbered 7, after V lost 4 bases and J lost 3 bases. As handled by the study authors: Reference gene primer amplification gave estimated nucleated cell counts. Assay: immunoSEQ multiplex PCR; the TCRdb copy retains only in-frame clones and omits some. V and J calls and clone size are as listed in that table; D and trimming were resolved from the DNA. The sample has roughly 460,000 clones; around 90% are singletons.

What was sequenced was peripheral blood. This chain uses TRBV5-1 with TRBJ2-2; 15 bases match TRBD2. The sequence came from a man aged 18 to 29 with COVID-19, enrolled during active disease. The CDR3 protein is CASSRGLAGGPYTGELFF. The CDR3 DNA follows: TGCGCCAGCAGCCGCGGACTAGCGGGAGGGCCATACACCGGGGAGCTGTTTTTT.